The present T cell receptor beta chain was sequenced within a study of early T cells in non-severe SARS-CoV-2 infection. The sample holds many counts of this clonotype. CDR1 is SGDLS, CDR2 YYNGEE, per germline. Losses at the gene ends were 0 bases for V and 1 base for J; bases not matched to a gene: 3. The CDR3 spans 15 residues. TCRdb ran MiXCR on the 5' RACE reads and lists one entry per CDR3 protein. Of over 60,000 distinct CDR3 sequences in the sample, roughly 9.5% were seen once. This receptor was obtained from an adult who was a healthcare worker with PCR-confirmed SARS-CoV-2 infection or an uninfected control (not recorded which). The chain is built from TRBV9 and TRBJ2-7; 8 nucleotides agree with TRBD1. The material sequenced was whole blood. CDR3 sequence (DNA): TGTGCCAGCAGCGTAGGAACAGGGGGGTCCTACGAGCAGTACTTC. It is translated as CASSVGTGGSYEQYF.